One sample yielded the 15 T cell receptor beta chains listed below, sequenced in a study of T cell changes during pregnancy in multiple sclerosis. Generated by immunoSEQ multiplex PCR, the TCRdb table keeps only in-frame clones and is missing some. The table includes about 57,000 clones, about 91% detected once. The sequencing used peripheral blood, collected after pregnancy. The receptors were gathered from a female donor in good health, enrolled as a control in a pregnancy study.

The chain links TRBV5-6 to TRBJ1-1, with 8 nucleotides matching TRBD1. The CDR3 spans 13 residues. With V trimmed by 2 bases and J by 4 bases, 1 base remained unmatched. From germline, CDR1 is SGHDT and CDR2 YYEEEE. The CDR3 DNA reads as TGTGCCAGCAGCTTTACAGGGGGCACTGAAGCTTTCTTT. Translating it yields CASSFTGGTEAFF. Together with reference TRBV5-6 and TRBJ1-1, the CDR3 gives the full variable domain: DAGVTQSPTHLIKTRGQQVTLRCSPKSGHDTVSWYQQALGQGPQFIFQYYEEEERQRGNFPDRFSGHQFPNYSSELNVNALLLGDSALYLCASSFTGGTEAFFGQGTRLTVV.

The chain combines TRBV13 with TRBJ1-2, with D unresolved. Deletions cut 0 bases from V and 6 bases from J, with 5 bases between. The CDR3 contains 12 residues. Germline V gives CDR1 PRHDT, CDR2 FYEKMQ (reference sequence). In DNA form, the CDR3 reads TGTGCCAGCAGCTTAGGGCAGGATGGCTACACCTTC. This sequence encodes CASSLGQDGYTF.

The rearrangement uses TRBV1 and TRBJ2-2; the D call TRBD1 from the table was never checked on the DNA. TRBV1 is deemed a pseudogene. The CDR3 has 18 residues. In DNA, the CDR3 is TGCACCAGCAGCCCTCGAGCCGGGACACCTACTAACACCGGGGAGCTGTTTTTT. This encodes CTSSPRAGTPTNTGELFF.

This clone occurred once. This rearrangement joins TRBV5-1 to TRBJ2-1, with D possibly being TRBD2 (5 bases). The CDR3 sequence is 18 residues long. The germline V and J ends were trimmed by 3 bases and 7 bases, with 26 bases remaining between them. Germline-derived CDR1 and CDR2 are SGHRS and YFSETQ. This CDR3 is CASSSRGGGSGGTNEQFF. In DNA form, the CDR3 reads TGCGCCAGCAGCTCCCGTGGAGGTGGCTCTGGAGGAACAAATGAGCAGTTCTTC. The whole variable domain, filled in from reference TRBV5-1 and TRBJ2-1, reads KAGVTQTPRYLIKTRGQQVTLSCSPISGHRSVSWYQQTPGQGLQFLFEYFSETQRNKGNFPGRFSGRQFSNSRSEMNVSTLELGDSALYLCASSSRGGGSGGTNEQFFGPGTRLTVL.

This chain connects TRBV10-3 to TRBJ2-7, with D tentatively TRBD1 (7 bases). The V and J ends lost 6 bases and 3 bases respectively, with 15 bases between them. This CDR3 region has 14 residues. Germline V gives CDR1 ENHRY, CDR2 SYGVKD. CDR3 DNA sequence: TGTGCCATCAGGGCCGACAGGGAGGTCTACGAGCAGTACTTC. Its translation is CAIRADREVYEQYF.

The chain links TRBV9 to TRBJ2-6; D may be TRBD2 (6 bases). Trimming stripped 1 base from V and 2 bases from J, with 10 bases between. The germline V gene has CDR1 SGDLS and CDR2 YYNGEE. The CDR3 totals 16 residues. The CDR3 DNA reads TGTGCCAGCAGCGTAAGAGGAGGGCCTGGGGCCAACGTCCTGACTTTC. It is translated as CASSVRGGPGANVLTF. The whole variable domain, filled in from reference TRBV9 and TRBJ2-6, reads DSGVTQTPKHLITATGQRVTLRCSPRSGDLSVYWYQQSLDQGLQFLIQYYNGEERAKGNILERFSAQQFPDLHSELNLSSLELGDSALYFCASSVRGGPGANVLTFGAGSRLTVL.

The chain employs TRBV23-1 and TRBJ2-4; TRBD1 aligns across 7 bases. TRBV23-1 qualifies as an ORF whose function is uncertain. The V and J ends lost 0 bases and 2 bases, in that order; junction bases with no gene match: 13. The CDR3 spans 19 residues. The chain's CDR3 is CASSQSSQFDRVTKNIQYF. The CDR3 DNA reads TGCGCCAGCAGTCAATCTTCCCAATTCGACAGGGTGACCAAAAACATTCAGTACTTC.

J is TRBJ2-7 and V is TRBV7-3; 9 nucleotides match TRBD2. This CDR3 comprises 18 residues. With 5 bases clipped from V and 3 bases from J, the junction kept 17 bases outside the gene matches. CDR1 and CDR2 from the germline V gene are SGHTA and FQGTGA. CDR3 in amino acids: CASSPNGGRASVGYEQYF. Written as DNA, the CDR3 is TGTGCCAGCAGCCCAAACGGCGGGAGGGCCTCTGTGGGCTACGAGCAGTACTTC.

V and J are TRBV10-3 and TRBJ2-1; D possibly corresponds to TRBD1 (5 bases). CDR3 length: 15 residues. Trimming left V 4 bases short and J 7 bases short, with 17 bases between. CDR1 and CDR2 (germline): ENHRY, SYGVKD. This CDR3 is CAISGGQAPINEQFF. CDR3 DNA sequence: TGTGCCATCAGTGGGGGCCAGGCTCCTATAAATGAGCAGTTCTTC.

The chain uses TRBV7-3 and TRBJ2-1; maybe TRBD2 (6 bases). Germline-derived CDR1 and CDR2 are SGHTA and FQGTGA. V lost 5 bases, J lost 3 bases, and 17 bases lay in between. This CDR3 is built from 16 residues. Written as DNA, the CDR3 is TGTGCCAGCAGCCCAAGTATTGCGGGGCTCTACAATGAGCAGTTCTTC. It translates to CASSPSIAGLYNEQFF. The variable domain in full, with the rest retrieved from reference TRBV7-3 and TRBJ2-1, is GAGVSQTPSNKVTEKGKYVELRCDPISGHTALYWYRQSLGQGPEFLIYFQGTGAADDSGLPNDRFFAVRPEGSVSTLKIQRTERGDSAVYLCASSPSIAGLYNEQFFGPGTRLTVL.

The chain uses TRBV7-8 and TRBJ1-5, with D possibly TRBD1 on 5 matching bases. The CDR3 has 16 residues. V gave up 5 bases and J gave up 2 bases, with 16 bases separating them. Germline CDR1 SGHVS, CDR2 FQNEAQ. The chain's CDR3 is CASSARVLLGNQPQHF. For the CDR3, the DNA is TGTGCCAGCAGCGCCAGGGTTCTTCTGGGCAATCAGCCCCAGCATTTT.

This clone was seen a single time. Other nucleotide sequences in the sample specify the same CDR3. The rearrangement links TRBV6-5 to TRBJ1-1; D gene unclear. Germline V gene lookup returns CDR1 MNHEY and CDR2 SVGAGI. CDR3 length: 13 residues. V shed 4 bases and J shed 0 bases, with 6 bases lying between them. CDR3: CASSLTVNTEAFF. The DNA for the CDR3 is TGTGCCAGCAGTTTAACTGTGAACACTGAAGCTTTCTTT.

The chain carries TRBV19 and TRBJ2-7, with 12 bases identical to TRBD2. The germline CDR1 and CDR2 sequences are LNHDA and SQIVND (reference sequence). This CDR3 has 15 amino acids. Germline trimming cut 5 bases from V and 3 bases from J; bases unmatched to any gene: 5. The CDR3 DNA reads as TGTGCCAGTAGTCCGGGACTAGCGGGTTACTACGAGCAGTACTTC. Translated, it gives CASSPGLAGYYEQYF.

The chain recombines TRBV27 with TRBJ1-2, with TRBD1 identical over 7 bases. V shed 6 bases and J 3 bases; nucleotides not matched to a gene: 7. The CDR3 sequence is 14 residues long. Germline values: CDR1 MNHEY, CDR2 SMNVEV (reference sequence). CDR3 in amino acids: CASRPRQGDYGYTF. The CDR3 bases are TGTGCCAGCAGACCCAGACAGGGCGACTATGGCTACACCTTC.

The DNA of the CDR3 is TGTGCCAGCAGCCCGATAGGAGCTGAAGCTTTCTTT. As protein: CASSPIGAEAFF. The genes are TRBV5-6 and TRBJ1-1; D ambiguous. CDR1 is SGHDT and CDR2 is YYEEEE in the germline V gene. The CDR3 is 12 residues long. Trimming removed 4 bases at V and 6 bases at J, with 10 bases between.